This T cell receptor (beta chain) is drawn from a study of metastatic and nonmetastatic thyroid tumors. V lost 0 bases to trimming and J lost 5 bases, with 20 bases between them. Germline CDR1 MGHRA, CDR2 YSYEKL. This CDR3 spans 17 amino acids. TCRdb re-called the PCR reads through MiXCR. Seen here are about 40,000 clones, 9.5% to 12% observed once, and the top ten hold under 30%. This clone showed up many times. Not a single patient had been given any form of treatment at any point before undergoing thyroid surgery. The TCR comes from a female donor with papillary thyroid cancer or a benign thyroid nodule (not recorded which). Some clones in this sample may be carry-over from other donors' samples. Sequencing was performed on blood. The V call is TRBV4-1, the J call TRBJ2-7, with a weak D call TRBD2 (5 bases). CDR3 coding DNA: TGCGCCAGCAGCCAAGAAGGGCCTGTGGCAGGAGGCGACGAGCAGTACTTC. Translation gives CASSQEGPVAGGDEQYF.